This record looks at one TCR beta chain sequence and its context. CDR3 length equals 14 residues. V lost 1 base, J lost 4 bases, and 8 bases lay in between. Per germline, CDR1 SEHNR and CDR2 FQNEAQ (reference sequence). Spiking of synthetic TCR analog templates was performed in each PCR. Produced via immunoSEQ multiplex PCR; TCRdb's table is partial and in-frame only. In the table there are about 84,000 clones, 90% to 95% of which are singletons. The sample is drawn from a study of PD-L1 blockade in urothelial cancer. Study background: Beginning at some point between 2014 and 2015, patients received atezolizumab, given as 1,200 mg intravenously every 3 weeks. Analysis of blood occurred 3 weeks (second dose) and 6 weeks after treatment start.

Material: PBMCs, obtained around atezolizumab (anti-PD-L1) treatment. This sequence joins TRBV7-9 and TRBJ2-1; TRBD1 might be the D (5 bases). This clonotype was sampled from a man aged 55 to 70 with urothelial cancer. The CDR3 DNA reads as TGTGCCAGCAGCTTAGGACAGAATTACAATGAGCAGTTCTTC. Its protein product is CASSLGQNYNEQFF. The full variable domain, completed using reference TRBV7-9 and TRBJ2-1, is DTGVSQNPRHKITKRGQNVTFRCDPISEHNRLYWYRQTLGQGPEFLTYFQNEAQLEKSRLLSDRFSAERPKGSFSTLEIQRTEQGDSAMYLCASSLGQNYNEQFFGPGTRLTVL.